What follows are 20 T cell receptor beta chains derived from one specimen sequenced in a study of T-cell memory formation after mild COVID-19. TCRdb re-derived calls from the 5' RACE reads in MiXCR, one entry per CDR3 protein. The sample yields approximately 99,000 distinct CDR3 sequences, 15% to 20% seen once. Sequences were obtained from PBMCs or a T cell subset sorted from them (not recorded which). These receptors were obtained from a young man who had mild COVID-19 (a few samples of this study predate the infection). Cell type and time point are not known.

In its sample, this clonotype was seen a few times. The chain carries TRBV19 and TRBJ2-4, with D unclear. V lost 6 bases, J lost 0 bases, and 21 bases lay in between. The germline gives CDR1 LNHDA, CDR2 SQIVND (reference sequence). The CDR3 is made up of 18 amino acids. CDR3 sequence reads: CASRMGWTSPRAKNIQYF. The DNA of the CDR3 is TGTGCCAGTAGAATGGGTTGGACGAGCCCACGAGCCAAAAACATTCAGTACTTC.

This clonotype has a count of ten or more. The chain is built from TRBV10-3 and TRBJ1-3; 7 positions match TRBD1. This CDR3 comprises 16 residues. Trimming cost V 10 bases and J 0 bases; bases outside gene matches: 12. Germline V gene lookup returns CDR1 ENHRY and CDR2 SYGVKD. CDR3 region: CATQTWTGLSGNTIYF. CDR3 DNA: TGTGCCACCCAAACTTGGACAGGTCTCTCTGGAAACACCATATATTTT.

The chain uses TRBV20-1 and TRBJ2-7; 8 bases are shared with TRBD1. The CDR3 contains 13 residues. The trim removed 5 bases at V and 2 bases at J, leaving 5 bases unmatched. In germline, CDR1 is DFQATT, CDR2 SNEGSKA (reference sequence). This chain's CDR3 is CSAQRQGTYEQYF. The CDR3 DNA follows: TGCAGTGCTCAGCGACAGGGGACCTACGAGCAGTACTTC.

J is TRBJ2-5 and V is TRBV20-1; perhaps D is TRBD1 or TRBD2 (5 bases each). CDR3 length: 14 residues. Germline loops: CDR1 DFQATT, CDR2 SNEGSKA (reference sequence). The V end was cut by 4 bases, the J end by 3 bases, with 15 bases between. CDR3: CSATGTEKKETQYF. CDR3 bases: TGCAGTGCTACCGGGACGGAAAAAAAAGAGACCCAGTACTTC.

V usage is TRBV7-6 and J usage is TRBJ1-1, with 8 bases aligning to TRBD1. The CDR3 runs to 13 residues. Germline V CDR1 and CDR2: SGHVS, FNYEAQ. The J segment lost 3 bases and the V segment lost 6 bases, leaving 3 bases of the junction unmatched. The chain's CDR3 is CASRTTGDTEAFF. CDR3 nucleotide sequence: TGTGCCAGCAGAACGACAGGGGACACTGAAGCTTTCTTT.

This clonotype came up a few times. J is TRBJ1-3 and V is TRBV7-8; TRBD1 agrees at 7 bases. The CDR3 has 16 amino acids. V was pared by 6 bases and J by 0 bases, with 8 bases of the junction left unmatched. CDR1 is SGHVS and CDR2 is FQNEAQ in the germline V gene. For the CDR3, the DNA is TGTGCCAGCAGTTCCACCTGGGACAGCTCTGGAAACACCATATATTTT. Protein product: CASSSTWDSSGNTIYF.

The gene calls are TRBV24-1 and TRBJ1-5, with D uncertain. Trimming took off 12 bases at V and 3 bases at J, with 8 bases between the two ends. This CDR3 contains 11 residues. The germline V gene encodes CDR1 KGHDR and CDR2 SFDVKD. The CDR3 DNA is TGTGCCTGCGGCCTCAATCAGCCCCAGCATTTT. Protein sequence: CACGLNQPQHF.

This chain links TRBV5-1 with TRBJ1-1; the D gene is possibly TRBD1 (5 bases). Germline V gene data show CDR1 as SGHRS and CDR2 as YFSETQ. This CDR3 has 14 residues. Trimming stripped 4 bases from V and 1 base from J, with 11 bases between. CDR3 DNA sequence: TGCGCCAGCAGCCAATTCACAGGGAACACTGAAGCTTTCTTT. Translation: CASSQFTGNTEAFF. The entire variable domain, with the rest obtained from reference TRBV5-1 and TRBJ1-1, is as follows: KAGVTQTPRYLIKTRGQQVTLSCSPISGHRSVSWYQQTPGQGLQFLFEYFSETQRNKGNFPGRFSGRQFSNSRSEMNVSTLELGDSALYLCASSQFTGNTEAFFGQGTRLTVV.

Many counts were recorded for this clonotype. The chain recombines TRBV7-3 with TRBJ2-5; TRBD2 matches at 12 bases. Germline V gene data show CDR1 as SGHTA and CDR2 as FQGTGA. V shed 5 bases and J 5 bases; nucleotides not matched to a gene: 3. The CDR3 consists of 14 residues. CDR3 in amino acids: CASSPSGGAETQYF. CDR3 nucleotide sequence: TGTGCCAGCAGCCCTAGCGGGGGGGCTGAGACCCAGTACTTC.

This chain uses TRBV18 with TRBJ1-2; D might be TRBD1 (6 bases). This CDR3 is 16 amino acids long. CDR1 is KGHSH and CDR2 is LQKENI in the germline V gene. The V and J ends lost 3 bases and 2 bases respectively, with 16 bases between them. The CDR3 sequence: CASSPVTGNSNYGYTF. DNA of the CDR3: TGTGCCAGCTCACCGGTGACAGGAAACTCCAACTATGGCTACACCTTC.

The chain joins TRBV28 to TRBJ2-7, with no clear D. The V gene lost 7 bases and the J gene lost 3 bases, with 13 bases spanning the gap. This CDR3 is 13 amino acids long. Per the germline V gene, CDR1 is MDHEN and CDR2 is SYDVKM. Here the CDR3 DNA reads TGTGCCAGCACCGCCTCCCAGAGCTACGAGCAGTACGTC. This codes for CASTASQSYEQYV.

The chain recombines TRBV24-1 with TRBJ1-5, with a weak D call TRBD1 (5 bases). From germline, CDR1 is KGHDR and CDR2 SFDVKD. The CDR3 spans 14 residues. V was trimmed by 7 bases and J by 3 bases, leaving 12 bases between them. DNA of the CDR3: TGTGCCACCAGCGGGGGGGTCGACAATCAGCCCCAGCATTTT. This gives the protein CATSGGVDNQPQHF.

The chain recombines TRBV2 with TRBJ1-2; the D is unclear. Germline V CDR1 and CDR2: SNHLY, FYNNEI. The germline V and J ends were trimmed by 4 bases and 7 bases, with 13 bases remaining between them. CDR3 length: 13 amino acids. CDR3 sequence (DNA): TGTGCCAGCAGTGTAGAGGGATTGGGTGGCTACACCTTC. Translation gives CASSVEGLGGYTF.

The V gene is TRBV6-2 or TRBV6-3, the J gene TRBJ1-1; D is unresolved. The V end was cut by 4 bases, the J end by 7 bases, with 13 bases between. The CDR3 length is 13 residues. Germline V CDR1 and CDR2: MNHEY, SVGEGT. In nucleotides, the CDR3 is TGTGCCAGCAGTTCCGACACGGGCCGTGAAGCTTTCTTT. Protein: CASSSDTGREAFF.

This clonotype was found a few times. V and J are TRBV6-5 and TRBJ1-1; no clear D gene. Per germline, CDR1 MNHEY and CDR2 SVGAGI. V was clipped by 2 bases and J by 1 base, with 8 bases between them. The CDR3 covers 14 residues. The CDR3 region is CASSYQPGNTEAFF. The CDR3 DNA reads as TGTGCCAGCAGTTACCAGCCAGGGAACACTGAAGCTTTCTTT.

The table lists this clonotype with a few counts. The chain couples TRBV12-3 or TRBV12-4 to TRBJ1-5; maybe TRBD1 (6 bases). V lost 6 bases and J lost 4, with 10 bases in between. The length of the CDR3 is 13 residues. The CDR3 DNA sequence: TGTGCCAGCAGCCGAAGGGGGAATCAGCCCCAGCATTTT. The encoded protein is CASSRRGNQPQHF.

Only a few counts were recorded for this clonotype. V usage is TRBV13 and J usage is TRBJ1-2; D remains ambiguous. This CDR3 region has 13 residues. V was shortened by 4 bases and J by 8 bases, with 14 bases between the two germline ends. The V gene's germline CDR1 is PRHDT and CDR2 FYEKMQ (reference sequence). The CDR3 loop reads CASSSAGWKGYTF. CDR3 DNA: TGTGCCAGCAGCTCGGCGGGATGGAAAGGCTACACCTTC.

In DNA form, the CDR3 reads TGTGCCAGCAAAGGCGGGGCCACAGATACGCAGTATTTT. Translated, it gives CASKGGATDTQYF. The chain combines TRBV11-2 with TRBJ2-3; possible D gene TRBD2, 6 bases. Trimming cost V 7 bases and J 2 bases, with 10 bases left between them. Germline lookup yields CDR1 SGHAT and CDR2 FQNNGV. The CDR3 length is 13 residues.

This clonotype came up a few times. V and J are TRBV10-3 and TRBJ2-3; perhaps TRBD2 as D (7 bases). V lost 0 bases to trimming and J lost 1 base, with 11 bases between them. Germline CDR1 ENHRY, CDR2 SYGVKD. The CDR3 runs 16 residues. CDR3 sequence: CAISESPGGGTDTQYF. DNA of the CDR3: TGTGCCATCAGTGAGTCGCCGGGGGGCGGCACAGATACGCAGTATTTT.

This clonotype was counted between two and nine times. The genes are TRBV5-1 and TRBJ2-1, with D maybe TRBD2 (6 bases). In germline, CDR1 is SGHRS, CDR2 YFSETQ. The CDR3 is 18 amino acids. The V and J ends lost 4 bases and 6 bases respectively, with 26 bases between them. The CDR3 DNA reads TGCGCCAGCAGCCGATACTCCTTGGGGCGGGGTCTCGCCAATGAGCAGTTCTTC. As protein: CASSRYSLGRGLANEQFF.